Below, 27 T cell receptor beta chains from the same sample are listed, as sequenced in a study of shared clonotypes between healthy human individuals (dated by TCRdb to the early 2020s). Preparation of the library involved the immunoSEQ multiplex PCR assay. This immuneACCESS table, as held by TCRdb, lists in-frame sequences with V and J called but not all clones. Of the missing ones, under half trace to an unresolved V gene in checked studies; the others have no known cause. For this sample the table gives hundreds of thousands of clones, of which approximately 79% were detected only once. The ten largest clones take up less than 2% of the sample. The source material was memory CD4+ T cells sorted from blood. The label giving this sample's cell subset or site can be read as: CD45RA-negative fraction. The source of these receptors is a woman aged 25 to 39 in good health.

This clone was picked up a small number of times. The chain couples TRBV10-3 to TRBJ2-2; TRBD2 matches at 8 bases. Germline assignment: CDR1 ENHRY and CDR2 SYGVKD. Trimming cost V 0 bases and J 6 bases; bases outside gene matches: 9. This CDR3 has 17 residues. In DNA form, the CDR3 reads TGTGCCATCAGTGAGTCGCAGCGGGAGAGCGGTCCCGGGGAGCTGTTTTTT. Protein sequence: CAISESQRESGPGELFF.

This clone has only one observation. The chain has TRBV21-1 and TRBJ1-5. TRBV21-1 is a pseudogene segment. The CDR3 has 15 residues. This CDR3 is CASSKGGRESQPQHF. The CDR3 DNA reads TGTGCCAGCAGCAAGGGGGGGAGGGAGAGTCAGCCCCAGCATTTT.

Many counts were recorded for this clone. For the CDR3, the DNA is TGTGCCAGCAGTTTACAGCTTAACACTGAAGCTTTCTTT. This sequence encodes CASSLQLNTEAFF. The chain carries TRBV6-5 and TRBJ1-1; D is unresolved. The CDR3 runs to 13 residues. V shed 4 bases and J shed 2 bases, with 8 bases lying between them. Germline V gene lookup returns CDR1 MNHEY and CDR2 SVGAGI.

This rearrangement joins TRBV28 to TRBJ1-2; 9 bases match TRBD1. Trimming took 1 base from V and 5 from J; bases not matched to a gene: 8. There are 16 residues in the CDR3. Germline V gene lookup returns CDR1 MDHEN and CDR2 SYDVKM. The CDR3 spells CASSLSTTGGLYGYTF. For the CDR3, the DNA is TGTGCCAGCAGTTTATCAACTACAGGGGGCCTTTATGGCTACACCTTC.

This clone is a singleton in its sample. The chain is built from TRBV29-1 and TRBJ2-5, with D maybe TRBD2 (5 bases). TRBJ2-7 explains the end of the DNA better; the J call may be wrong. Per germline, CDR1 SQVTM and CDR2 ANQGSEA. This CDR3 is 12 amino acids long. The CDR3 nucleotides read TGCAGCGTTGTGGACTCCTCCTACGAGCAGTACTTC. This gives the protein CSVVDSSYEQYF.

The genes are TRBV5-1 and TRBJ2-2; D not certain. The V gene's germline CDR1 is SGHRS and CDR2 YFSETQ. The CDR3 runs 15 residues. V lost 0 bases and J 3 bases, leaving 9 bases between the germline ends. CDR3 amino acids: CASSLGNRDTGELFF. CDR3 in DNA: TGCGCCAGCAGCTTGGGAAATAGGGACACCGGGGAGCTGTTTTTT. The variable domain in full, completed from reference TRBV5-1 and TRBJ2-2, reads KAGVTQTPRYLIKTRGQQVTLSCSPISGHRSVSWYQQTPGQGLQFLFEYFSETQRNKGNFPGRFSGRQFSNSRSEMNVSTLELGDSALYLCASSLGNRDTGELFFGEGSRLTVL.

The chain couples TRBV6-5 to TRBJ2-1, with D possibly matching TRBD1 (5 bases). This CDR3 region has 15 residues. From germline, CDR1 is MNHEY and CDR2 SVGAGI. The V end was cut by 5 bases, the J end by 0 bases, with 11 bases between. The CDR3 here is CASSRQRDSYNEQFF. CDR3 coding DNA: TGTGCCAGCAGTCGACAGAGAGACTCCTACAATGAGCAGTTCTTC.

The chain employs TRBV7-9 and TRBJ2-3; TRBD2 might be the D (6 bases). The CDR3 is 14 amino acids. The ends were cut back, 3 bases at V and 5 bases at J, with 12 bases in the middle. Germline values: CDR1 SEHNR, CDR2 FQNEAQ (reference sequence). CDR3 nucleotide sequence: TGTGCCAGCAGCTTCCCGGGAGAGGTAGATACGCAGTATTTT. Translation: CASSFPGEVDTQYF.

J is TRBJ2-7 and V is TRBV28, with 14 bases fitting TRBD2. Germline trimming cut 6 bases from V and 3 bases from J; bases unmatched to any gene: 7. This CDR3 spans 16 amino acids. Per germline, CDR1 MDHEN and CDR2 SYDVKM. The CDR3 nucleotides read TGTGCCAGCAGGGGGACTAGCGGGAGAGGGGGCTACGAGCAGTACTTC. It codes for CASRGTSGRGGYEQYF.

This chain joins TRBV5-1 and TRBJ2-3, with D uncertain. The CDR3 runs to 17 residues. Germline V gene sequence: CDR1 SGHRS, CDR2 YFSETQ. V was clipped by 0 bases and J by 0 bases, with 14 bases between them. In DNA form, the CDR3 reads TGCGCCAGCAGCTTGGGTGGGATTCGGCGGAGCACAGATACGCAGTATTTT. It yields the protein CASSLGGIRRSTDTQYF.

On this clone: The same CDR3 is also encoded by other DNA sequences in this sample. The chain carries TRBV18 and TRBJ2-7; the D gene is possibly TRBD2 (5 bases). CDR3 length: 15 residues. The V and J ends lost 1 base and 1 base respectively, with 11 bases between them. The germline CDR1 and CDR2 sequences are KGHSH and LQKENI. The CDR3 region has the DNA TGTGCCAGCTCACCACAGAGGGAGTCGTCCTACGAGCAGTACTTC. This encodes CASSPQRESSYEQYF.

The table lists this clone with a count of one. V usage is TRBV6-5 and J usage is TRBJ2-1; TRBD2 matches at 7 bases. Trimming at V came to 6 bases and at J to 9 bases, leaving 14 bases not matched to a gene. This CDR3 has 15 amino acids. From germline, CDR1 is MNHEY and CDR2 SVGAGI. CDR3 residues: CASSRTGTTLGEQFF. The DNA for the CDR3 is TGTGCCAGCAGCCGAACCGGGACTACCCTAGGTGAGCAGTTCTTC.

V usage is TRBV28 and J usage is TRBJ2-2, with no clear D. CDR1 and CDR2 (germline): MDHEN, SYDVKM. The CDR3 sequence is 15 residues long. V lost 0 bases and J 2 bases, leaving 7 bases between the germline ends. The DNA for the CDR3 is TGTGCCAGCAGTTTATGGAGGTCCAACACCGGGGAGCTGTTTTTT. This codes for CASSLWRSNTGELFF.

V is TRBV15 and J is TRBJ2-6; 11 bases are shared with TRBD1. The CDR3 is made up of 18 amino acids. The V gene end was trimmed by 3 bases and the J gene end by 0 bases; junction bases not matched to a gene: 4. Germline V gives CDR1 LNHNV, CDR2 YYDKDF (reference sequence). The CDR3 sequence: CATSRRGQGGSGANVLTF. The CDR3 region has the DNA TGTGCCACCAGCAGGAGGGGACAGGGGGGCTCTGGGGCCAACGTCCTGACTTTC.

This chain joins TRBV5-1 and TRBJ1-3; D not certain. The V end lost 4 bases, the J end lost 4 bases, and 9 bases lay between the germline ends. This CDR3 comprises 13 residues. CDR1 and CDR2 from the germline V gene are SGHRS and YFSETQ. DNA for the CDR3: TGCGCCAGCAGCCCCCTGGGCGGAAACACCATATATTTT. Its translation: CASSPLGGNTIYF. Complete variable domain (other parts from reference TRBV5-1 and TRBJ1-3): KAGVTQTPRYLIKTRGQQVTLSCSPISGHRSVSWYQQTPGQGLQFLFEYFSETQRNKGNFPGRFSGRQFSNSRSEMNVSTLELGDSALYLCASSPLGGNTIYFGEGSWLTVV.

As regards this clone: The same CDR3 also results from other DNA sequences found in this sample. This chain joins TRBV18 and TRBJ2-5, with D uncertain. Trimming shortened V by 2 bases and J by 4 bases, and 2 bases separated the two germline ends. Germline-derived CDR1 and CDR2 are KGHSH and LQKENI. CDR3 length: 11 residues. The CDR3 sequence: CASSPGETQYF. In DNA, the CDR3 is TGTGCCAGCTCACCAGGAGAGACCCAGTACTTC.

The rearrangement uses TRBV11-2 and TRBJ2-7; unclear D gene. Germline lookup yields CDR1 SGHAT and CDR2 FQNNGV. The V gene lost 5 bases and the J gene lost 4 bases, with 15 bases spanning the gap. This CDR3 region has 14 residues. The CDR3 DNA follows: TGTGCCAGCAGCCCCGGTGTGTTCGGGTACGAGCAGTACTTC. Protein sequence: CASSPGVFGYEQYF.

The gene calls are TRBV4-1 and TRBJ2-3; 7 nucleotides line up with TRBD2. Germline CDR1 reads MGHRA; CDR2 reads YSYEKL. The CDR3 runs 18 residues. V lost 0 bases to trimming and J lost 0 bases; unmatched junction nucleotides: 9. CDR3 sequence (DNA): TGCGCCAGCAGCCAAGACCATGGGCGAGCGGGAAGCACAGATACGCAGTATTTT. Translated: CASSQDHGRAGSTDTQYF.

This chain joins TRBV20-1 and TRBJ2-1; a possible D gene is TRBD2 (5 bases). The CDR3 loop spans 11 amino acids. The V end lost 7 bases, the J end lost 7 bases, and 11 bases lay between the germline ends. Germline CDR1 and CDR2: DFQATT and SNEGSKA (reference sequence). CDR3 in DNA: TGCAGTGGAACGGGATGGAATGAGCAGTTCTTC. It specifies CSGTGWNEQFF.

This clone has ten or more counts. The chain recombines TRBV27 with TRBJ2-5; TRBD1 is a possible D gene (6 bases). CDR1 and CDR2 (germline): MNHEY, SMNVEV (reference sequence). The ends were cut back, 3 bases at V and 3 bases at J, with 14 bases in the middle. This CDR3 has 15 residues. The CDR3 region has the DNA TGTGCCAGCAGTTTTAATGGGGGCCTAAAAGAGACCCAGTACTTC. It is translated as CASSFNGGLKETQYF.

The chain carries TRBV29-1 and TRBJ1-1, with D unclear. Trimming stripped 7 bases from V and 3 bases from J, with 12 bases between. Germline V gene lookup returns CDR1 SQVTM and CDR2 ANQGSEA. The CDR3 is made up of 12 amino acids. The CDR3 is CSGFKEDTEAFF. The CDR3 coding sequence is TGCAGCGGGTTCAAGGAGGACACTGAAGCTTTCTTT.

The CDR3 loop is CASSLTGLGQGAYEQYF. The CDR3 region has the DNA TGCGCCAGCAGCTTGACTGGTCTGGGACAGGGAGCCTACGAGCAGTACTTC. The rearrangement joins TRBV5-1 to TRBJ2-7; 9 bases line up with TRBD1. Germline lookup yields CDR1 SGHRS and CDR2 YFSETQ. Trimming at V came to 1 base and at J to 2 bases, leaving 10 bases not matched to a gene. CDR3 length equals 17 residues. Full variable domain (missing parts from reference TRBV5-1 and TRBJ2-7): KAGVTQTPRYLIKTRGQQVTLSCSPISGHRSVSWYQQTPGQGLQFLFEYFSETQRNKGNFPGRFSGRQFSNSRSEMNVSTLELGDSALYLCASSLTGLGQGAYEQYFGPGTRLTVT.

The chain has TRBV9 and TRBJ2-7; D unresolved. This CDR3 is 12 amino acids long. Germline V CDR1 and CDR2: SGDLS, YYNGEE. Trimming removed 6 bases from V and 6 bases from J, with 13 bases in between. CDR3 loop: CASNEPRTEQYF. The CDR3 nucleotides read TGTGCCAGCAACGAACCCAGGACCGAGCAGTACTTC.

The CDR3 nucleotides read TGTGCCAGCAGCGTAGAGGCAGCACCTAACTATGGCTACACCTTC. It yields the protein CASSVEAAPNYGYTF. This sequence joins TRBV9 and TRBJ1-2; D is ambiguous. CDR3 length: 15 residues. Germline V lookup: CDR1 SGDLS, CDR2 YYNGEE. The ends were cut back, 0 bases at V and 0 bases at J, with 9 bases in the middle.

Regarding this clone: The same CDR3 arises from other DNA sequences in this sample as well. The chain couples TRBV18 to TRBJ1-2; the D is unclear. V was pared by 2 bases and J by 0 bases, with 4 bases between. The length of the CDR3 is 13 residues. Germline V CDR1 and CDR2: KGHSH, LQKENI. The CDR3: CASSPTANYGYTF. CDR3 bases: TGTGCCAGCTCACCAACGGCTAACTATGGCTACACCTTC.

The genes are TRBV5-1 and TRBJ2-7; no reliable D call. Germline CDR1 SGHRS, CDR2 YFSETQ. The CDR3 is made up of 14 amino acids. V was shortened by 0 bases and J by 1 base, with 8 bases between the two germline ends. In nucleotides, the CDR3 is TGCGCCAGCAGCTTGGACGTGACGTCCTACGAGCAGTACTTC. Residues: CASSLDVTSYEQYF.

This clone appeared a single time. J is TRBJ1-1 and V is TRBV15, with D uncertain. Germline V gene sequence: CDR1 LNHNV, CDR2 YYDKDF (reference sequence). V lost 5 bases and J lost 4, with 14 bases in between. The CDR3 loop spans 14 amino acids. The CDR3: CATSATRGGTEAFF. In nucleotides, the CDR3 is TGTGCCACCAGCGCTACGCGGGGAGGCACTGAAGCTTTCTTT.